Listed here are 28 T cell receptor beta chains from one sample, sequenced in a study of blood T cell repertoires in COVID-19. Only in-frame clones appear in the TCRdb table, and some are missing; sequencing was by immunoSEQ multiplex PCR. Of about 270,000 clones in the sample, roughly 88% were seen once. Sample: PBMCs or T cells enriched from blood (not recorded which). Receptors originate from a woman between 40 and 50 years old with acute COVID-19.

This clone showed up just a few times. The gene calls are TRBV5-1 and TRBJ1-2, with D tentatively TRBD1 (6 bases). Germline values: CDR1 SGHRS, CDR2 YFSETQ. Trimming removed 4 bases from V and 10 bases from J, with 14 bases in between. CDR3 size: 12 residues. CDR3 nucleotide sequence: TGCGCCAGCAGCCCAGAGGACAGAATCTACACCTTC. Translation gives CASSPEDRIYTF. Full variable domain (outside the CDR3, taken from reference TRBV5-1 and TRBJ1-2): KAGVTQTPRYLIKTRGQQVTLSCSPISGHRSVSWYQQTPGQGLQFLFEYFSETQRNKGNFPGRFSGRQFSNSRSEMNVSTLELGDSALYLCASSPEDRIYTFGSGTRLTVV.

In its sample, this clone was seen once. The chain joins TRBV19 to TRBJ1-4; 9 bases map to TRBD1. After removal of 5 bases from V and 5 bases from J, the junction contained 6 bases not matched to a gene. Germline V gene data show CDR1 as LNHDA and CDR2 as SQIVND (reference sequence). The CDR3 consists of 15 residues. CDR3 sequence: CASSEYRGRNEKLFF. DNA of the CDR3: TGTGCCAGTAGTGAGTACAGGGGGCGGAATGAAAAACTGTTTTTT.

The chain links TRBV2 to TRBJ2-2; TRBD1 aligns across 7 bases. Germline V gene lookup returns CDR1 SNHLY and CDR2 FYNNEI. The CDR3 loop spans 15 amino acids. V lost 5 bases, J lost 4 bases, and 7 bases stayed unmatched. CDR3 in DNA: TGTGCCAGCAGTTTATCGGACAGGATCACCGGGGAGCTGTTTTTT. Translating gives CASSLSDRITGELFF.

This clone was counted a single time. The chain employs TRBV5-1 and TRBJ2-1, with 9 positions matching TRBD1. This CDR3 is 14 amino acids long. CDR1 SGHRS and CDR2 YFSETQ come from the germline V gene. V shed 0 bases and J 8 bases; nucleotides not matched to a gene: 3. CDR3 DNA sequence: TGCGCCAGCAGCTTGGGGGACAGGGCGGATGAGCAGTTCTTC. Its translation is CASSLGDRADEQFF.

This chain joins TRBV6-1 and TRBJ1-2; D is perhaps TRBD1 (6 bases). The V and J ends lost 2 bases and 5 bases respectively, with 18 bases between them. Germline CDR1 MNHNS, CDR2 SASEGT. This CDR3 is 16 amino acids long. The CDR3 nucleotides read TGTGCCAGCAGTGAACGGCCTTCGGGCAGGGGTTATGGCTACACCTTC. Protein product: CASSERPSGRGYGYTF.

This sequence joins TRBV30 and TRBJ2-5; TRBD1 is a possible D gene (6 bases). The CDR3 contains 14 residues. Trimming removed 2 bases from V and 5 bases from J, with 15 bases in between. Per the germline V gene, CDR1 is GTSNPN and CDR2 is SVGIG (reference sequence). CDR3 protein: CAWSHGRQGETQYF. The CDR3 DNA reads as TGTGCCTGGAGTCACGGCAGGCAGGGGGAGACCCAGTACTTC.

The chain has TRBV10-3 and TRBJ1-1; 11 bases fit TRBD1. Germline lookup yields CDR1 ENHRY and CDR2 SYGVKD. The J segment lost 5 bases and the V segment lost 3 bases, leaving 14 bases of the junction unmatched. CDR3 length: 18 amino acids. The DNA for the CDR3 is TGTGCCATCAGTGATCCAAGCCGGGGGACAGGGGGTGGTACTGAAGCTTTCTTT. Encoded protein: CAISDPSRGTGGGTEAFF.

CDR3 protein: CASRLAHSTDTQYF. DNA for the CDR3: TGTGCCAGCAGGCTAGCGCATAGCACAGATACGCAGTATTTT. The V call is TRBV2, the J call TRBJ2-3, with a weak D call TRBD2 (6 bases). Trimming cost V 6 bases and J 0 bases, with 10 bases left between them. This CDR3 has 14 amino acids. Per the germline V gene, CDR1 is SNHLY and CDR2 is FYNNEI.

In DNA form, the CDR3 reads TGTGCCAGCAGCCAGTCCGAGCCCCAGCATTTT. This gives the protein CASSQSEPQHF. J is TRBJ1-5 and V is TRBV12-3 or TRBV12-4; D is ambiguous. V dropped 6 bases and J dropped 8 bases, with 8 bases sitting between them. The CDR3 runs 11 residues.

This chain connects TRBV29-1 to TRBJ1-2, with 7 bases lining up with TRBD1. The germline V gene has CDR1 SQVTM and CDR2 ANQGSEA. CDR3 length: 15 amino acids. The trim removed 6 bases at V and 2 bases at J, leaving 12 bases unmatched. The CDR3 loop reads CSVAGQPHNNYGYTF. The CDR3 DNA reads as TGCAGCGTGGCGGGACAGCCTCATAACAACTATGGCTACACCTTC.

CDR3 coding DNA: TGTGCCAGCAGGCCCCAGGGGCGCGGTGGCAATTCACCCCTCCACTTT. Protein: CASRPQGRGGNSPLHF. The rearrangement joins TRBV27 to TRBJ1-6; TRBD1 might be the D (6 bases). Germline CDR1 MNHEY, CDR2 SMNVEV (reference sequence). This CDR3 is 16 amino acids long. V gave up 6 bases and J gave up 7 bases, with 19 bases separating them.

The chain carries TRBV7-9 and TRBJ2-3; 9 bases match TRBD2. The germline CDR1 and CDR2 sequences are SEHNR and FQNEAQ (reference sequence). Losses at the gene ends were 3 bases for V and 2 bases for J; bases not matched to a gene: 3. CDR3 size: 15 residues. CDR3 DNA sequence: TGTGCCAGCAGCTTGTCTAGCGGGGCCACAGATACGCAGTATTTT. It codes for CASSLSSGATDTQYF.

The chain recombines TRBV19 with TRBJ1-6; D remains ambiguous. The CDR3 consists of 13 residues. The V gene's germline CDR1 is LNHDA and CDR2 SQIVND (reference sequence). V was cut by 7 bases and J by 10 bases, with 14 bases left in between. In DNA form, the CDR3 reads TGTGCCAGTACTCCTCTCAGAGGGTCACCCCTCCACTTT. It translates to CASTPLRGSPLHF.

The chain couples TRBV30 to TRBJ1-3; no firm D call. The V gene lost 0 bases and the J gene lost 0 bases, with 15 bases spanning the gap. Germline V gene data show CDR1 as GTSNPN and CDR2 as SVGIG (reference sequence). This CDR3 has 17 residues. Here the CDR3 DNA reads TGTGCCTGGAGTGTACCGAGGGCTCCCACCTCTGGAAACACCATATATTTT. This sequence encodes CAWSVPRAPTSGNTIYF.

The rearrangement joins TRBV24-1 to TRBJ2-3; 11 bases map to TRBD2. From germline, CDR1 is KGHDR and CDR2 SFDVKD. CDR3 length: 16 amino acids. The trim removed 2 bases at V and 4 bases at J, leaving 4 bases unmatched. CDR3 sequence reads: CATSDSGLAESDTQYF. The CDR3 DNA reads TGTGCCACCAGTGATTCGGGACTAGCGGAGTCAGATACGCAGTATTTT.

The rearrangement uses TRBV19 and TRBJ1-5; TRBD1 is a possible D gene (5 bases). V lost 0 bases and J lost 3, with 12 bases in between. CDR3 length: 16 residues. Germline CDR1 reads LNHDA; CDR2 reads SQIVND (reference sequence). This CDR3 is CASSIEGRVNNQPQHF. Here the CDR3 DNA reads TGTGCCAGTAGTATAGAGGGCAGGGTAAACAATCAGCCCCAGCATTTT.

This chain joins TRBV5-1 and TRBJ1-1, with 8 bases aligning to TRBD1. The germline gives CDR1 SGHRS, CDR2 YFSETQ. CDR3 length: 16 residues. V gave up 4 bases and J gave up 0 bases; unmatched junction bases: 8. CDR3 coding DNA: TGCGCCAGCAGCCCGTGGACAGGGATTATGAACACTGAAGCTTTCTTT. Encoded protein: CASSPWTGIMNTEAFF.

The chain joins TRBV2 to TRBJ1-1; TRBD1 matches 9 bases. This CDR3 spans 15 amino acids. J gave up 4 bases and V 10 bases, and 13 bases lay outside the gene matches. Germline CDR1 reads SNHLY; CDR2 reads FYNNEI. The CDR3, as DNA: TGTGCCACCCGCCGGGACAGGGTTTCAGTCACTGAAGCTTTCTTT. Protein: CATRRDRVSVTEAFF.

This clone was recorded only once. In the same sample, other DNA sequences code for this CDR3. The chain has TRBV14 and TRBJ1-1; TRBD1 matches at 7 bases. CDR3 length: 13 amino acids. CDR1 and CDR2 (germline): SGHDN, FVKESK. J lost 5 bases, V lost 2 bases, and 2 bases had no gene match. CDR3 sequence (DNA): TGTGCCAGCAGCCAATCAGGGGGGACTGAAGCTTTCTTT. Residues: CASSQSGGTEAFF.

A few counts support this clone. The J gene is TRBJ2-1, the V gene TRBV7-9, with D possibly matching TRBD1 (6 bases). Trimming left V 2 bases short and J 4 bases short, with 9 bases between. Germline CDR1 and CDR2: SEHNR and FQNEAQ (reference sequence). The CDR3 totals 14 residues. CDR3 nucleotide sequence: TGTGCCAGCAGCTTACAGGGGCCTTACAATGAGCAGTTCTTC. Translated, it gives CASSLQGPYNEQFF.

This clone was observed once. This chain connects TRBV7-8 to TRBJ1-1; D uncertain. There are 13 residues in the CDR3. Trimming cost V 10 bases and J 5 bases, with 17 bases left between them. The germline CDR1 and CDR2 sequences are SGHVS and FQNEAQ. The chain's CDR3 is CANSRRFGTEAFF. Here the CDR3 DNA reads TGTGCCAACTCGCGGAGATTTGGGACTGAAGCTTTCTTT.

In this sample, this clone turned up once. The chain recombines TRBV5-1 with TRBJ2-7, with unresolved D. The CDR3 loop spans 14 amino acids. Between the trimmed V and J ends, which lost 2 bases and 7 bases, there was a span of 16 bases. Germline V gene sequence: CDR1 SGHRS, CDR2 YFSETQ. The CDR3 nucleotides read TGCGCCAGCAGCTTTGGCGGATCTACGAGGGAGCAGTACTTC. This translates into CASSFGGSTREQYF.

This clone was observed a few times. This chain joins TRBV5-4 and TRBJ2-7; D unresolved. CDR1 and CDR2 from the germline V gene are SGHNT and YYREEE (reference sequence). The ends were cut back, 0 bases at V and 6 bases at J, with 10 bases in the middle. The CDR3 totals 13 residues. CDR3 protein: CASSLAGGFEQYF. The CDR3 nucleotides read TGTGCCAGCAGCTTGGCCGGCGGATTCGAGCAGTACTTC.

V usage is TRBV12-3 or TRBV12-4 and J usage is TRBJ1-1, with D possibly being TRBD1 (5 bases). Trimming removed 6 bases from V and 7 bases from J, with 12 bases in between. This CDR3 region has 12 residues. CDR3 DNA: TGTGCCAGCAGCTTGGGGGGGGTTGAAGCTTTCTTT. This codes for CASSLGGVEAFF.

V is TRBV18 and J is TRBJ1-2; TRBD1 might be the D (5 bases). The V gene's germline CDR1 is KGHSH and CDR2 LQKENI. Deletions cut 0 bases from V and 0 bases from J, with 11 bases between. This CDR3 is 16 amino acids long. The CDR3 DNA reads TGTGCCAGCTCACCACCGACGCGACAGACTAACTATGGCTACACCTTC. Protein product: CASSPPTRQTNYGYTF.

This chain uses TRBV18 with TRBJ2-3; 10 positions match TRBD1. The CDR3 runs to 17 residues. The germline gives CDR1 KGHSH, CDR2 LQKENI. Trimming took 1 base from V and 0 from J; bases not matched to a gene: 4. The CDR3 DNA reads TGTGCCAGCTCACCACTCAGACAGGGGGCTAGCACAGATACGCAGTATTTT. This gives the protein CASSPLRQGASTDTQYF.

The chain carries TRBV27 and TRBJ1-2; 12 nucleotides line up with TRBD1. Germline assignment: CDR1 MNHEY and CDR2 SMNVEV (reference sequence). V gave up 1 base and J gave up 6 bases; unmatched junction bases: 0. CDR3 size: 14 residues. The CDR3 bases are TGTGCCAGCAGTTTATGGGACAGGGGGCATGGCTACACCTTC. Translating it yields CASSLWDRGHGYTF.

The chain recombines TRBV28 with TRBJ1-4; 10 nucleotides align to TRBD1. The CDR3 runs 15 residues. V was clipped by 6 bases and J by 13 bases; unmatched bases: 14. Germline CDR1 reads MDHEN; CDR2 reads SYDVKM. The CDR3 DNA reads TGTGCCAGCAGCCCTCCGGGACAGGGGCGACAAGGACTGTTTTTT. It encodes CASSPPGQGRQGLFF.